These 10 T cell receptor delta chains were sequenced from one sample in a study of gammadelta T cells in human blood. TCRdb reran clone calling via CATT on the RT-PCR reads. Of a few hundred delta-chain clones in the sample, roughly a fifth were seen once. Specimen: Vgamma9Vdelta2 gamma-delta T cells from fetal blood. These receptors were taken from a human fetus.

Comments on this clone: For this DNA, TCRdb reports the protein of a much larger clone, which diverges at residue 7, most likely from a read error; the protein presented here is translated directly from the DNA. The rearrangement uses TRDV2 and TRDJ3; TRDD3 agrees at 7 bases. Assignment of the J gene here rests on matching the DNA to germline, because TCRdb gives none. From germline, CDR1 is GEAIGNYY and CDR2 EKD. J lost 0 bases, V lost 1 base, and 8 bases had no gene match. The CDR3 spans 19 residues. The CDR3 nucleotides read TGTGCCTGTGACACTCTGTGGGATACAAGCTCCTGGGACACCCGACAGATGTTTTTC. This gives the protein CACDTLWDTSSWDTRQMFF.

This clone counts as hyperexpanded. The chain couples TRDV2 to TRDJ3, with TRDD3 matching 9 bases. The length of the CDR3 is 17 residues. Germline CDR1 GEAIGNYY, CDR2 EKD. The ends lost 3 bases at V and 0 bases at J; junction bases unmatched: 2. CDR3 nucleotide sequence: TGTGCCTGTGACTACTGGGGGAGCTCCTGGGACACCCGACAGATGTTTTTC. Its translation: CACDYWGSSWDTRQMFF.

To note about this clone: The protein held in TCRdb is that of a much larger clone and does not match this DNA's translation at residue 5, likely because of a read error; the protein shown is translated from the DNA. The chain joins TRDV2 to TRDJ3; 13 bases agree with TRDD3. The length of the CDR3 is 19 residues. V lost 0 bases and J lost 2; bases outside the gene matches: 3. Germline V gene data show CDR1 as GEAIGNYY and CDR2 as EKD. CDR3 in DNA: TGTGCCTGTGACACCGTACTGGGGGATACGACCTGGGACACCCGACAGATGTTTTTC. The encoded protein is CACDTVLGDTTWDTRQMFF.

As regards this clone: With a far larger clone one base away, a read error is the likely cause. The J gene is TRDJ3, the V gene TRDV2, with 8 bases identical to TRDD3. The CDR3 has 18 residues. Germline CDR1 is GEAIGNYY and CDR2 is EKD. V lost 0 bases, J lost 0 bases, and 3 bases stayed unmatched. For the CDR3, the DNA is TGTGCCTGTGACACCATACTGGGGGTCTCCTGGGACACCCGACAGATGTTTTTC. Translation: CACDTILGVSWDTRQMFF.

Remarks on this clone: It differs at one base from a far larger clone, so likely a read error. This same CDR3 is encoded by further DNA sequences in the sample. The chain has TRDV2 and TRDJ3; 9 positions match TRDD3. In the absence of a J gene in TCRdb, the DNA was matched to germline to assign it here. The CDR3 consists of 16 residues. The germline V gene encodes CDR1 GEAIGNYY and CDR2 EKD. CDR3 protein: CACDYWGTWDTRQMFF. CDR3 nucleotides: TGTGCATGTGACTACTGGGGGACCTGGGACACCCGACAGATGTTTTTC.

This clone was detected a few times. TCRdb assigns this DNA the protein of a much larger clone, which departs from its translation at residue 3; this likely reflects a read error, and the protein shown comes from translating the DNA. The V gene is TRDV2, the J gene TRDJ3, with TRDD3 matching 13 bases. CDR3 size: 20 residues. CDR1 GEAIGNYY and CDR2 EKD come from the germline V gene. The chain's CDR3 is CAWDRLGDTRSSWDTRQMFF. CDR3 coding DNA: TGTGCCTGGGACAGACTGGGGGATACGCGAAGCTCCTGGGACACCCGACAGATGTTTTTC.

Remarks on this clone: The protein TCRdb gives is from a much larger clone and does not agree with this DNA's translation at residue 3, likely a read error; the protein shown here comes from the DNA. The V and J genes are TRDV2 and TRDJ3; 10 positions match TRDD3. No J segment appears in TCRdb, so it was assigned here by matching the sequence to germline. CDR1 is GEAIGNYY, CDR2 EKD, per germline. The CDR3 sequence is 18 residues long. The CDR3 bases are TGTGCCCGTGACACCGGGGGATACGCGTCCTGGGACACCCGACAGATGTTTTTC. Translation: CARDTGGYASWDTRQMFF.

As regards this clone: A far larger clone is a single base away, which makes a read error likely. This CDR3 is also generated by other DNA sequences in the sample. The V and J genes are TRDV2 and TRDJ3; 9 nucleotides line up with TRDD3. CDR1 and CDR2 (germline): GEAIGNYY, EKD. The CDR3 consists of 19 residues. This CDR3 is CACDTVLGDRSWDTRQMFF. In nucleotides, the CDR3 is TGTGCCTGTGACACCGTACTGGGGGACCGCTCCTGGGACACCCGACAAATGTTTTTC.

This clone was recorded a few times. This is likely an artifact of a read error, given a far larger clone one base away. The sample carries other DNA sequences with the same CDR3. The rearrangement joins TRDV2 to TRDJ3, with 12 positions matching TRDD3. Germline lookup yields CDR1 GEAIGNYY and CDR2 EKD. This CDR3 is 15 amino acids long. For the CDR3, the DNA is TGCGCCTGTGACACTGGGGGATACGACACCCGACAGATGTTTTTC. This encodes CACDTGGYDTRQMFF.

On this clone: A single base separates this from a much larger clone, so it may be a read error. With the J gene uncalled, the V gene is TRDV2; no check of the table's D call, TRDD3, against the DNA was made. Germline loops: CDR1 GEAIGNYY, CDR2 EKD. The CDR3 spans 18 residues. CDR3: CACDTGGIRAWDTRQMFF. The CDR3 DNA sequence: TGTGCCTGTGACACTGGGGGGATACGGGCCTGGGACACCCGACAGATGTTTTTT.